The 5 T cell receptor beta chains given below trace back to one sample, sequenced in a study of cytomegalovirus exposure and HLA in healthy donors. The PCR used 60 Vbeta and 13 Jbeta primers. The repertoire was sequenced with immunoSEQ multiplex PCR; TCRdb's copy has only in-frame clones and lacks some. The profile covers 90,000 to 120,000 clones, with 82% appearing a single time and approximately 2.4% taken by the ten largest. Material: PBMCs. The source is a man younger than 45 in good health and CMV-seropositive.

The chain couples TRBV4-2 to TRBJ2-2, with 9 bases lining up with TRBD2. Trimming at V came to 2 bases and at J to 3 bases, leaving 1 base not matched to a gene. In germline, CDR1 is LGHNA, CDR2 YNFKEQ. CDR3 length equals 15 residues. The CDR3 is CASSQPSGDTGELFF. Written as DNA, the CDR3 is TGTGCCAGCAGCCAACCTAGCGGGGACACCGGGGAGCTGTTTTTT.

This CDR3 is CASSLIPGQEFEQYF. The CDR3 nucleotides read TGCGCCAGCAGCTTAATACCGGGACAGGAGTTCGAGCAGTACTTC. The chain joins TRBV5-1 to TRBJ2-7; 8 nucleotides agree with TRBD1. CDR1 is SGHRS, CDR2 YFSETQ, per germline. Trimming at V came to 2 bases and at J to 6 bases, leaving 10 bases not matched to a gene. The CDR3 extends over 15 amino acids.

The chain joins TRBV5-1 to TRBJ2-2, with D possibly TRBD2 on 7 matching bases. V lost 4 bases to trimming and J lost 2 bases, with 24 bases between them. Germline V CDR1 and CDR2: SGHRS, YFSETQ. The CDR3 has 19 residues. CDR3: CASSSLLGLADSNTGELFF. The CDR3, as DNA: TGCGCCAGCAGCAGCTTATTAGGCCTAGCGGACAGTAACACCGGGGAGCTGTTTTTT.

The chain employs TRBV11-1 and TRBJ2-7; TRBD1 might be the D (6 bases). Germline V gene data show CDR1 as SGHAT and CDR2 as FQDESV (reference sequence). This CDR3 has 14 amino acids. V lost 5 bases, J lost 1 base, and 12 bases lay in between. DNA of the CDR3: TGTGCCAGCAGCCCACGAGGGGGATCCTACGAGCAGTACTTC. Protein product: CASSPRGGSYEQYF. The full variable domain, completed using reference TRBV11-1 and TRBJ2-7, is EAEVAQSPRYKITEKSQAVAFWCDPISGHATLYWYRQILGQGPELLVQFQDESVVDDSQLPKDRFSAERLKGVDSTLKIQPAELGDSAMYLCASSPRGGSYEQYFGPGTRLTVT.

The chain has TRBV19 and TRBJ1-4, with 8 bases lining up with TRBD1. After removal of 3 bases from V and 7 bases from J, the junction contained 4 bases not matched to a gene. This CDR3 region has 14 residues. The germline gives CDR1 LNHDA, CDR2 SQIVND (reference sequence). For the CDR3, the DNA is TGTGCCAGTAGTATCGGACAGGGTAGTGAAAAACTGTTTTTT. Residues: CASSIGQGSEKLFF.